Below are 24 T cell receptor beta chains sequenced from a single sample in a study of cytomegalovirus exposure and HLA in healthy donors. The study ran its PCR with 60 Vbeta and 13 Jbeta primers. The method was immunoSEQ multiplex PCR; TCRdb's version includes in-frame clones alone and lacks a portion of them. The sample totals 85,000 or so clones. Input material: PBMCs. These receptors all stem from a woman in her thirties in good health and CMV-seronegative.

The chain employs TRBV5-4 and TRBJ2-5, with TRBD1 identical over 7 bases. The CDR3 sequence is 15 residues long. In germline, CDR1 is SGHNT, CDR2 YYREEE (reference sequence). Trimming removed 4 bases from V and 6 bases from J; junction bases left unmatched: 12. In nucleotides, the CDR3 is TGTGCCAGCAGCAAAACAAGGGACAGTCAACAGACCCAGTACTTC. Translating it yields CASSKTRDSQQTQYF.

V gene TRBV4-2 combines with J gene TRBJ1-1; D remains unclear. The CDR3 contains 15 residues. Trimming cost V 0 bases and J 1 base, with 9 bases left between them. The germline V gene has CDR1 LGHNA and CDR2 YNFKEQ. CDR3 in DNA: TGTGCCAGCAGCCAAGAGGGCAGAAAGAACACTGAAGCTTTCTTT. The encoded protein is CASSQEGRKNTEAFF.

The gene calls are TRBV5-1 and TRBJ1-3; D ambiguous. V was shortened by 4 bases and J by 1 base, with 12 bases between the two germline ends. Germline-derived CDR1 and CDR2 are SGHRS and YFSETQ. This CDR3 is built from 15 residues. The CDR3 region is CASSPAGESGNTIYF. CDR3 nucleotide sequence: TGCGCCAGCAGCCCAGCCGGGGAGTCTGGAAACACCATATATTTT.

This chain links TRBV19 with TRBJ2-1, with 11 bases identical to TRBD2. Germline V gene sequence: CDR1 LNHDA, CDR2 SQIVND (reference sequence). V lost 3 bases and J lost 4; bases outside the gene matches: 8. The CDR3 runs 17 residues. CDR3 sequence reads: CASSIRLAGGGYNEQFF. The DNA of the CDR3 is TGTGCCAGTAGTATCCGCTTAGCGGGAGGGGGATACAATGAGCAGTTCTTC. The full variable domain, its missing parts supplied by reference TRBV19 and TRBJ2-1, is DGGITQSPKYLFRKEGQNVTLSCEQNLNHDAMYWYRQDPGQGLRLIYYSQIVNDFQKGDIAEGYSVSREKKESFPLTVTSAQKNPTAFYLCASSIRLAGGGYNEQFFGPGTRLTVL.

The chain links TRBV15 to TRBJ2-2; 8 positions agree with TRBD1. V shed 3 bases and J 1 base; nucleotides not matched to a gene: 7. CDR3 length: 17 residues. Germline V gives CDR1 LNHNV, CDR2 YYDKDF (reference sequence). CDR3 in DNA: TGTGCCACCAGCAGTAGCCACGGGACAGGGAACACCGGGGAGCTGTTTTTT. This codes for CATSSSHGTGNTGELFF.

The rearrangement joins TRBV5-1 to TRBJ2-3, with 10 bases lining up with TRBD2. J was trimmed by 4 bases and V by 3 bases; bases with no gene match: 5. The CDR3 contains 15 residues. Germline V gene lookup returns CDR1 SGHRS and CDR2 YFSETQ. The DNA for the CDR3 is TGCGCCAGCAGCTCAAGCGGGGGGGTTGCAGATACGCAGTATTTT. Amino acids: CASSSSGGVADTQYF.

The chain joins TRBV30 to TRBJ2-5, with 12 nucleotides matching TRBD2. The germline V gene has CDR1 GTSNPN and CDR2 SVGIG (reference sequence). Trimming removed 5 bases from V and 2 bases from J; junction bases left unmatched: 6. The CDR3 runs 15 residues. CDR3 DNA: TGTGCCTGGGGCCCTGGGACTAGCGGGCAAGAGACCCAGTACTTC. It encodes CAWGPGTSGQETQYF.

The chain couples TRBV2 to TRBJ1-1; 7 bases agree with TRBD1. V dropped 7 bases and J dropped 7; count of bases not matched to a gene: 12. The CDR3 contains 14 residues. Per germline, CDR1 SNHLY and CDR2 FYNNEI. This CDR3 is CASTDLSTGNEAFF. Here the CDR3 DNA reads TGTGCCAGCACCGACCTTTCGACAGGGAATGAAGCTTTCTTT.

This chain joins TRBV29-1 and TRBJ1-1; D possibly corresponds to TRBD1 (5 bases). Germline V gene sequence: CDR1 SQVTM, CDR2 ANQGSEA. The CDR3 runs 13 residues. Trimming cost V 5 bases and J 5 bases, with 15 bases left between them. CDR3 residues: CSVKGILRTEAFF. CDR3 coding DNA: TGCAGCGTTAAGGGGATTTTGAGGACTGAAGCTTTCTTT.

CDR3 in amino acids: CASSISQGVYNEQFF. The CDR3 coding sequence is TGTGCCAGTAGTATTAGTCAAGGGGTCTACAATGAGCAGTTCTTC. The chain links TRBV19 to TRBJ2-1; perhaps TRBD1 as D (5 bases). Trimming cost V 3 bases and J 3 bases, with 12 bases left between them. CDR1 and CDR2 from the germline V gene are LNHDA and SQIVND (reference sequence). The CDR3 loop spans 15 amino acids.

The gene calls are TRBV18 and TRBJ2-5, with TRBD1 matching over 8 bases. The DNA end favors TRBJ2-7, so the J call may be wrong. CDR3 size: 15 residues. CDR1 and CDR2 from the germline V gene are KGHSH and LQKENI. This chain's CDR3 is CASSPGAGGIYEQYF. CDR3 coding DNA: TGTGCCAGCTCACCAGGGGCAGGGGGCATCTACGAGCAGTACTTC.

The chain combines TRBV5-1 with TRBJ1-1, with D unresolved. In germline, CDR1 is SGHRS, CDR2 YFSETQ. The CDR3 loop spans 14 amino acids. V was cut by 4 bases and J by 0 bases, with 10 bases left in between. CDR3 in DNA: TGCGCCAGCAGCCCGTCGGCGGTGAACACTGAAGCTTTCTTT. Translation: CASSPSAVNTEAFF.

The chain couples TRBV4-1 to TRBJ1-1; TRBD1 matches 7 bases. The CDR3 totals 15 residues. Per the germline V gene, CDR1 is MGHRA and CDR2 is YSYEKL. V gave up 3 bases and J gave up 0 bases; unmatched junction bases: 4. The CDR3 DNA sequence: TGCGCCAGCAGCCAGACAGGGACTGTGAACACTGAAGCTTTCTTT. Translating gives CASSQTGTVNTEAFF.

CDR3 in amino acids: CASGLQGSSYNEQFF. The CDR3 DNA sequence: TGTGCTAGTGGTTTGCAGGGGAGCTCCTACAATGAGCAGTTCTTC. The chain couples TRBV12-5 to TRBJ2-1, with a tentative D call TRBD1 (6 bases). CDR3 length equals 15 residues. With 2 bases removed from V and 0 bases from J, the gap between germline ends came to 8 bases. Germline V gives CDR1 LGHNT, CDR2 FRNRAP.

The J gene is TRBJ1-2, the V gene TRBV18, with D perhaps matching TRBD1 (5 bases). The V and J ends lost 4 bases and 4 bases respectively, with 13 bases between them. The V gene's germline CDR1 is KGHSH and CDR2 LQKENI. The CDR3 runs to 14 residues. CDR3 amino acids: CASSRAGISYGYTF. In DNA form, the CDR3 reads TGTGCCAGCTCACGAGCAGGGATTTCCTATGGCTACACCTTC.

V is TRBV6-6 and J is TRBJ1-1; TRBD1 matches at 9 bases. Losses at the gene ends were 5 bases for V and 1 base for J; bases not matched to a gene: 5. Germline V CDR1 and CDR2: MNHNY, SVGAGI (reference sequence). The CDR3 runs 15 residues. In DNA form, the CDR3 reads TGTGCCAGCAGTACCCGACAGGGGGGGAACACTGAAGCTTTCTTT. It translates to CASSTRQGGNTEAFF.

The rearrangement joins TRBV7-2 to TRBJ1-2; D ambiguous. Germline loops: CDR1 SGHTA, CDR2 FQGNSA. V was clipped by 3 bases and J by 4 bases, with 12 bases between them. The CDR3 consists of 14 residues. In nucleotides, the CDR3 is TGTGCCAGCAGCTTTCCCAAATCGGGCTATGGCTACACCTTC. This sequence encodes CASSFPKSGYGYTF.

J is TRBJ2-7 and V is TRBV27; 7 bases align to TRBD1. The CDR3 spans 14 residues. The V gene end was trimmed by 5 bases and the J gene end by 3 bases; junction bases not matched to a gene: 7. Germline V CDR1 and CDR2: MNHEY, SMNVEV (reference sequence). CDR3 sequence: CASSDGTERYEQYF. CDR3 DNA: TGTGCCAGCAGTGACGGGACAGAGCGCTACGAGCAGTACTTC.

This sequence joins TRBV30 and TRBJ2-5, with 8 bases aligning to TRBD1. With V trimmed by 5 bases and J by 5 bases, 10 bases remained unmatched. The germline gives CDR1 GTSNPN, CDR2 SVGIG (reference sequence). CDR3 size: 14 residues. The CDR3 region has the DNA TGTGCCTGGGCTCCAGGGGGCGCTGGGGAGACCCAGTACTTC. Translating it yields CAWAPGGAGETQYF.

The V gene is TRBV2, the J gene TRBJ2-7, with D perhaps matching TRBD1 (6 bases). The CDR3 loop spans 12 amino acids. From germline, CDR1 is SNHLY and CDR2 FYNNEI. Trimming left V 6 bases short and J 3 bases short, with 9 bases between. CDR3 nucleotides: TGTGCCAGCAGCACACAGGGCTACGAGCAGTACTTC. Translation gives CASSTQGYEQYF.

In the case of this clone: Distinct nucleotide sequences in the sample also encode this CDR3. The CDR3 loop reads CASSDRGETQYF. CDR3 DNA: TGTGCCAGCTCGGACAGGGGAGAGACCCAGTACTTC. The J gene is TRBJ2-5, the V gene TRBV6-1, with 9 bases identical to TRBD1. Looked up from germline, CDR1 is MNHNS and CDR2 is SASEGT. V lost 8 bases and J lost 4; bases outside the gene matches: 2. This CDR3 is built from 12 residues.

The chain joins TRBV19 to TRBJ2-1; TRBD2 matches 11 bases. CDR1 LNHDA and CDR2 SQIVND come from the germline V gene (reference sequence). The CDR3 length is 14 residues. Losses at the gene ends were 8 bases for V and 8 bases for J; bases not matched to a gene: 8. CDR3 coding DNA: TGTGCCAGTTCTAGCGGGGGGACTCATTATGAGCAGTTCTTC. It encodes CASSSGGTHYEQFF.

The V gene is TRBV4-2, the J gene TRBJ1-1; D is ambiguous. V lost 0 bases and J lost 1, with 9 bases in between. The length of the CDR3 is 15 residues. Germline loops: CDR1 LGHNA, CDR2 YNFKEQ. CDR3 region: CASSQDWATNTEAFF. As DNA, the CDR3 is TGTGCCAGCAGCCAAGATTGGGCGACGAACACTGAAGCTTTCTTT.

The CDR3 reads CASATGQGTNTGELFF. The CDR3 DNA follows: TGCGCCAGCGCAACGGGACAGGGAACGAACACCGGGGAGCTGTTTTTT. This chain connects TRBV5-1 to TRBJ2-2; 9 bases fit TRBD1. The CDR3 covers 16 residues. The V and J ends lost 7 bases and 0 bases, in that order; junction bases with no gene match: 7. Germline assignment: CDR1 SGHRS and CDR2 YFSETQ.